This is a list of T cell receptor beta chains from one sample in a study of T cell changes during pregnancy in multiple sclerosis. Profiled with immunoSEQ multiplex PCR; TCRdb holds only in-frame clones, not every one. The data contain about 100,000 clones, around 93% of them seen just once; the ten biggest clones take up 0.78%. The sequences come from peripheral blood, collected in the third trimester of pregnancy. The receptors derive from a female donor in good health, enrolled as a control in a pregnancy study. Each CDR3 is given without its conserved first and last residue. Each record gives: V gene, D gene, CDR3 protein. D genes are given only for firm matches.

v_gene: TRBV5-8; d_gene: TRBD1; CDR3aa: ASSRAGGNQPQH
v_gene: TRBV25-1; d_gene: .; CDR3aa: AAATDGEQF
v_gene: TRBV5-4; d_gene: TRBD1; CDR3aa: ASSLVGQDGYT
v_gene: TRBV7-2; d_gene: .; CDR3aa: ASSLRTGDQPQH
v_gene: TRBV14; d_gene: .; CDR3aa: ASSQAGHAYT
v_gene: TRBV19; d_gene: .; CDR3aa: ASSIVLGTLNQPQH
v_gene: TRBV5-1; d_gene: .; CDR3aa: ASSLRQSNSGANVLT
v_gene: TRBV30; d_gene: TRBD2; CDR3aa: AWGVGQLAVQETQY
v_gene: TRBV7-3; d_gene: TRBD2; CDR3aa: ATGLAGASYNEQF
v_gene: TRBV4-1; d_gene: TRBD1; CDR3aa: ASSQGRGLNQPQH
v_gene: TRBV11-3; d_gene: .; CDR3aa: ASSARGSNQPQH
v_gene: TRBV27; d_gene: .; CDR3aa: ASSLFGENQPQH
v_gene: TRBV11-2; d_gene: .; CDR3aa: ASSLGGEKLF
v_gene: TRBV25-1; d_gene: TRBD1; CDR3aa: ASSALWTGNEQY
v_gene: TRBV6-5; d_gene: .; CDR3aa: ASSYIPSYNSPLH
v_gene: TRBV10-3; d_gene: .; CDR3aa: AISEATGLNYGYT
v_gene: TRBV11-1; d_gene: .; CDR3aa: ASSSNPGRQETQY
v_gene: TRBV7-3; d_gene: TRBD1; CDR3aa: ASSPRIRDRGLYGTGELF
v_gene: TRBV11-2; d_gene: .; CDR3aa: ASSLDPLSRGEAF
v_gene: TRBV14; d_gene: TRBD2; CDR3aa: ASSPLAGGGSYNEQF
v_gene: TRBV7-2; d_gene: .; CDR3aa: ASSLGGQGYGYT
v_gene: TRBV27; d_gene: .; CDR3aa: ASRDQGSNYGYT
v_gene: TRBV4-1; d_gene: .; CDR3aa: ASSQDSGGVGQPQH
v_gene: TRBV2; d_gene: .; CDR3aa: AARRWTDQETQY
v_gene: TRBV6-4; d_gene: TRBD1; CDR3aa: ASSGTGRLNEQF
v_gene: TRBV6-1; d_gene: .; CDR3aa: ASTNSYEQY
v_gene: TRBV9; d_gene: .; CDR3aa: ASSVKDFTDTQY
v_gene: TRBV6-4; d_gene: TRBD2; CDR3aa: ASSAGGGDYRNEQF
v_gene: TRBV6-6; d_gene: TRBD2; CDR3aa: ASSHNVAGSGSEQY
v_gene: TRBV2; d_gene: TRBD1; CDR3aa: ASSVRQGADTGELF
v_gene: TRBV19; d_gene: .; CDR3aa: ASSTLRREEGYEQY
v_gene: TRBV25-1; d_gene: TRBD2; CDR3aa: ASRDSLAGETQY
v_gene: TRBV5-4; d_gene: .; CDR3aa: ASSVQQVNTEAF
v_gene: TRBV27; d_gene: TRBD2; CDR3aa: ASSWAGGETYNEQF
v_gene: TRBV4-3; d_gene: .; CDR3aa: ASSPGGLRRGIYEQY
v_gene: TRBV6-5; d_gene: TRBD2; CDR3aa: ASRTSGGTDTQY
v_gene: TRBV5-1; d_gene: TRBD2; CDR3aa: ASRFFGTSGFEQF
v_gene: TRBV7-3; d_gene: .; CDR3aa: ASSLEATGYEQY
v_gene: TRBV30; d_gene: .; CDR3aa: AWEEGHMNTEAF
v_gene: TRBV6-5; d_gene: TRBD1; CDR3aa: ASSFDRGESPQH
v_gene: TRBV5-1; d_gene: TRBD2; CDR3aa: ASSLAIIAGVNEQF
v_gene: TRBV5-1; d_gene: .; CDR3aa: ASSLGGGTDTQY
v_gene: TRBV27; d_gene: TRBD1; CDR3aa: ASSPGQENQPQH